Sequencing of this TCR beta chain was carried out in a study of cytomegalovirus exposure and HLA in healthy donors (dated by TCRdb to the late 2010s). Regarding the study in general: An earlier analysis of 587 of the donors reported about 290 Gb of sequence data and approximately 110 million unique TCR beta sequences from roughly 180 million T cells. A handful of DR-DQ haplotypes were handled as single units for association and clustering because linkage in the cohort was strong. A later genetic analysis took genome-wide SNP genotypes for about 55% of the roughly 670 donors and used that subset as a discovery cohort. Besides the first cohort of 550 to 750 subjects, a separate validation cohort made up of some 110 different subjects was used. Rather than drawing on any new phenotypic data, the later analysis identified candidate immune exposures from TCR beta sequences and the way those sequences occurred across donors. A later analysis re-examined previously published TCR beta repertoires from around 670 donors and added high-resolution HLA genotyping to investigate patterns of TCR occurrence. The number of donors typed differed by locus, with roughly 620-630 for A, B, C, DRB1 and DQB1, over 500 for DQA1, 600 to 610 for DPA1, and over 400 for DPB1. Donor age, sex, ethnicity and CMV serostatus were compiled alongside the repertoire data. High-throughput TCR immunosequencing, statistical association of individual TCRs with disease status, and machine learning were combined to predict cytomegalovirus infection status. Among about 400 genotyped donors of the cohort, an average of about 220,000 unique TCR beta nucleotide sequences was sequenced per donor, of which roughly 17% were non-productive. The study aimed to test whether cataloging public T cell receptors could reveal signatures of past pathogen exposure. Among the roughly 430 genotyped donors, around 79% belonged to the genetic ancestry cluster associated with self-reported Caucasian donors. An earlier analysis of 500 to 650 of the donors applied high-throughput TCR beta sequencing to assess whether each TCR beta V gene segment acted as functional or pseudogenic. Class I and class II HLA loci were covered by the typing at four-digit resolution. The study used immunosequencing to profile the T cell repertoires of 600 to 850 subjects and linked those repertoires to cytomegalovirus serostatus. All discovery cohort repertoires had been generated on a single sequencing platform. Around 320 gigabases of sequencing data and approximately 84 million unique TCR sequences were included in an early release covering under 650 HLA-typed donors.

Preparation of the library involved the immunoSEQ multiplex PCR assay. The multiplex PCR relied on a mix of 60 forward primers for TCR Vbeta segments and 13 reverse primers for TCR Jbeta segments. The CDR3 region of rearranged TCR beta genes was amplified from genomic DNA by a multiplex PCR assay. The Illumina HiSeq System was used to sequence the amplified TCR beta libraries as 87-base-pair reads. As for the original processing: Across the 700 or so repertoires, a later analysis counted some 80 million unique TCR beta chains, around 11 million of which were shared by at least two donors. Raw reads were error-corrected and collapsed into unique sequences by a nearest-neighbor algorithm in which closely related sequences were merged to remove PCR and sequencing errors. To assign V, D and J gene segments, CDR3 sequences were aligned to IMGT reference sequences. For a sequence to be retained, a match of at least six nucleotides to both a V gene segment and a J gene segment was required. A rearrangement was called productive if the CDR3 had no stop codons and remained in frame with V and J, and every other rearrangement was called non-productive. CDR3 was defined according to IMGT convention as the region running from the second conserved V-encoded cysteine to the conserved J-encoded phenylalanine. The earlier analysis of about 560 of the donors excluded any sequence lacking an unambiguous match to a single V gene segment. In an earlier analysis of 587 of the donors, V segments were called functional above 56.7% productive rearrangements and were called segregating when the between-donor standard deviation exceeded 5%. A statistical classification framework was built to diagnose cytomegalovirus status from the catalog of TCR beta chain sequences. A later analysis assigned V and J genes by comparing TCR nucleotide sequences with IMGT/GENE-DB human TR gene sequences. Using the TCRdist pipeline, a later analysis assigned CDR3 sequences along with most-parsimonious VDJ recombination scenarios. A later analysis defined each TCR beta chain by its CDR3 amino acid sequence plus V-gene family, and excluded reads lacking a unique V-gene family. In a later analysis, around 650 highly shared, low-generation-probability nucleotide sequences were removed to address suspected cross-contamination and a sequencing artifact. In a later analysis, a clonal expansion index for each public chain was calculated from normalized within-repertoire ranks of inferred template counts. Generation probabilities in a later analysis came from a VDJ recombination model fitted to out-of-frame rearrangements, and those results were checked against IGoR. In a later analysis, TCR-TCR, TCR-HLA and TCR-CMV co-occurrence was scored with hypergeometric tests, and a repertoire-size bias correction was applied to TCR pairs. A later analysis estimated false discovery rates by permuting HLA or CMV assignments 20 times. A later analysis grouped co-occurring TCRs with DBSCAN, adding TCRdist sequence similarity when clustering within HLA-allele-positive subsets. Co-occurrence clustering excluded repertoires with fewer than 30,000 or more than 120,000 public chains, plus five with anomalous nucleotide sharing. In its TCRdb copy, this immuneACCESS table keeps in-frame sequences only and misses some clones. Where compared with another copy, unresolved V genes explain less than half of these, and the others have no known cause. V, J and clone size derive from that table, while D and trimming were established from the DNA sequence. This sample lists some 220,000 clones; around 89% were detected once. Approximately 1% of the sample is in the top ten clones.

The cohort comprised some 730 healthy bone marrow donors. Cohort members were all nominally healthy when sampled, although unrecorded immune exposures were likely present. The donor tested CMV seronegative, placing the donor among the roughly 400 seronegative members of the cohort. Each donor provided a peripheral blood sample, and peripheral blood mononuclear cells were used for TCR beta sequencing. The Qiagen DNeasy Blood Extraction Kit was used to extract genomic DNA from the blood cell samples. Sequences GTSNPN (CDR1) and SVGIG (CDR2) are obtained from the germline V gene (reference sequence). V is trimmed back by 3 bases and J by 3 bases, and the junction contains 9 bases that no gene match accounts for. Reading from cysteine to phenylalanine, the CDR3 counts 16 amino acids. The retained sequence is limited to the CDR3, 48 bases, with the frame set at the first base. Notes on this clone: Its antigen is unknown. No qualities accompany the bases; no much larger clone lies one base away.

Study-wide findings and limitations: In a later analysis, TCR association rates were found to vary across HLA loci, with the most associated TCRs seen for DRB1 alleles and the fewest for HLA-C alleles. Because counts were too low, about 15 rarely observed V segments, including chromosome 9 orphons, were left out of the earlier analysis of about 620 of the donors. Compared with equally common non-associated chains, HLA-associated TCR beta chains in a later analysis were more clonally expanded and had lower generation probabilities. Most TCR sequences were observed very rarely across donors, whereas some public TCRs were present in many individuals. Cytomegalovirus status was reported to be diagnosed by the classifier with high specificity and sensitivity in both the original and validation cohorts. In vitro tests confirmed that a few of the cytomegalovirus-associated TCR beta chains recognize cytomegalovirus antigens. The sequencing pipeline was judged likely to have produced a cluster of highly shared sequence variants as a technical artifact. V-gene and J-gene trimming of TCR beta chains was associated with a missense DCLRE1C variant in a later genetic analysis, and the association was replicated in an independent cohort. A later analysis reported that several top co-occurrence clusters appeared linked to parvovirus B19, influenza, CMV and Epstein-Barr virus. According to a later genetic analysis, donors in an Asian-associated ancestry cluster had fewer N-insertions in productive TCRs than the roughly 670-donor mean. An earlier analysis of roughly 570 of the donors showed that most TCR beta V segments appeared in productive rearrangements either about 87% or about 30% of the time, which broadly matched IMGT annotations. CMV serostatus was the only immune exposure information available for the cohort. The authors suggested that the approach could potentially be generalized to other disease states and immunological phenotypes. The presence/absence analyses assumed that sequencing depth was roughly uniform across donors, and that assumption may not be true. HLA typing was unavailable for some donors at each locus, so association tests used only the typed subset. Assigning TCR associations to individual alleles was difficult when HLA alleles, especially DR and DQ, strongly co-occurred. The study listed 170 or so TCR beta chains as associated with cytomegalovirus. Because the 87-base-pair reads could not distinguish some IMGT-functional V segments, including TRBV6-2 and TRBV6-3, those segments were excluded. A later analysis found that most CMV-associated TCR beta chains appeared HLA-restricted, with HLA associations seemingly driven largely by CMV exposure. A further reported finding was that TCR beta sequences accurately predicted the HLA-A and HLA-B alleles for most subjects in the first cohort. In a later analysis, 16,951 TCR beta sequences were associated with specific HLA alleles at a false discovery rate of 0.05. Correlated functional status among segregating V segments might reflect linkage disequilibrium, but an unknown experimental factor could not be ruled out. Only TCR beta chains were sequenced in this cohort, and the absence of alpha or paired-chain data limited detectable features.

Sample: PBMCs. In this chain, TRBV30 is recombined with TRBJ2-3; 10 central bases correspond to TRBD2. The clonotype was recovered from a woman in her late teens or twenties in good health and CMV-seronegative. This receptor carries the CDR3 CAWRRPSGRGTDTQYF. The nucleotides read TGTGCCTGGAGAAGACCTAGCGGGAGAGGGACAGATACGCAGTATTTT.